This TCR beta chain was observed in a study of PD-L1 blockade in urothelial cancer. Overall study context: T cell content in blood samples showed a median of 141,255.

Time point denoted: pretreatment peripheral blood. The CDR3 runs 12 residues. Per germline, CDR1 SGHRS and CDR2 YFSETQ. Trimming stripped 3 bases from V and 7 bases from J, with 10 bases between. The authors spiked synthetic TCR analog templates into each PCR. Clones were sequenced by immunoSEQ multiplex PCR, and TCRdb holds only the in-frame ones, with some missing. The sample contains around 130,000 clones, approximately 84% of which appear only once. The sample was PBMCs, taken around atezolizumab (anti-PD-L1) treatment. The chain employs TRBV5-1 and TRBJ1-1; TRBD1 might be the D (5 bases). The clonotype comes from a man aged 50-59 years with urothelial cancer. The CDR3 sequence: CASSSGLNEAFF. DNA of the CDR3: TGCGCCAGCAGCTCGGGACTTAATGAAGCTTTCTTT.